This passage covers 10 T cell receptor beta chains from one sample sequenced in a study of blood T cell repertoires in COVID-19. Sequencing was performed with immunoSEQ multiplex PCR; in TCRdb, only in-frame clones are kept and a portion is missing. Among some 33,000 clones listed, approximately 91% were seen once. Sequenced material: peripheral blood. These receptor sequences come from a human donor in a cohort sampled during active COVID-19.

This chain joins TRBV12-2 and TRBJ2-2; the table's D gene call, TRBD1, was not cross checked with the DNA. TRBV12-2 is a recognized pseudogene. The CDR3 runs 17 residues. The CDR3: CASRLEVGTANTGELFF. CDR3 nucleotides: TGTGCAAGTCGCTTAGAAGTAGGGACAGCCAACACCGGGGAGCTGTTTTTT.

The chain recombines TRBV4-2 with TRBJ1-1; D is perhaps TRBD1 (6 bases). The CDR3 spans 18 residues. Germline lookup yields CDR1 LGHNA and CDR2 YNFKEQ. V dropped 4 bases and J dropped 1 base, with 22 bases sitting between them. CDR3 DNA sequence: TGTGCCAGCAGCCCCAAGTGGGGGCGGTGGACGGGGAACACTGAAGCTTTCTTT. Protein product: CASSPKWGRWTGNTEAFF.

This clone was recorded only once. The chain recombines TRBV10-1 with TRBJ2-5; a weak D match, TRBD1 (7 bases). CDR1 is WNHNN, CDR2 SYGVQD, per germline (reference sequence). CDR3 length: 15 amino acids. V gave up 4 bases and J gave up 5 bases, with 17 bases separating them. CDR3 in DNA: TGCGCCAGCAGTGTTTCCCAGGGGGGACTGGAGACCCAGTACTTC. This encodes CASSVSQGGLETQYF.

The J gene is TRBJ1-2, the V gene TRBV18, with D possibly TRBD1 on 6 matching bases. Germline CDR1 reads KGHSH; CDR2 reads LQKENI. The CDR3 totals 14 residues. Trimming shortened V by 2 bases and J by 2 bases, and 9 bases separated the two germline ends. CDR3 sequence (DNA): TGTGCCAGCTCACCAAAACAGGGCAACTATGGCTACACCTTC. It specifies CASSPKQGNYGYTF.

The genes are TRBV7-9 and TRBJ1-2; 7 bases align to TRBD1. The CDR3 totals 15 residues. CDR1 is SEHNR and CDR2 is FQNEAQ in the germline V gene (reference sequence). Losses at the gene ends were 3 bases for V and 4 bases for J; bases not matched to a gene: 8. In nucleotides, the CDR3 is TGTGCCAGCAGCTTCAAGGGGGCGCCGGTCTATGGCTACACCTTC. It codes for CASSFKGAPVYGYTF.

The rearrangement joins TRBV11-2 to TRBJ1-1, with TRBD1 identical over 9 bases. The CDR3 loop spans 14 amino acids. After removal of 5 bases from V and 6 bases from J, the junction contained 7 bases not matched to a gene. CDR1 and CDR2 (germline): SGHAT, FQNNGV. The CDR3 protein is CASSPRQGVAEAFF. The DNA for the CDR3 is TGTGCCAGCAGCCCCCGACAGGGGGTCGCTGAAGCTTTCTTT.

The V and J genes are TRBV6-5 and TRBJ2-1; 8 bases line up with TRBD1. CDR3 size: 14 residues. Unmatched junction bases numbered 5, after V lost 2 bases and J lost 8 bases. CDR1 is MNHEY, CDR2 SVGAGI, per germline. Here the CDR3 reads CASSYVTGDDEQFF. As DNA, the CDR3 is TGTGCCAGCAGTTACGTGACAGGGGACGATGAGCAGTTCTTC.

The chain links TRBV5-8 to TRBJ2-7; 10 bases are shared with TRBD2. This CDR3 region has 16 residues. Germline V CDR1 and CDR2: SGHTS, YDEGEE. J was trimmed by 5 bases and V by 3 bases; bases with no gene match: 11. The CDR3 loop is CASSSALAGAPDEQYF. The CDR3 bases are TGTGCCAGCAGCTCAGCCCTAGCGGGGGCCCCCGACGAGCAGTACTTC.

The CDR3 protein is CASSHRQGATNTEAFF. The CDR3 DNA reads as TGTGCCAGCAGCCATCGACAGGGGGCAACGAACACTGAAGCTTTCTTT. V and J are TRBV7-9 and TRBJ1-1; TRBD1 aligns across 10 bases. The trim removed 5 bases at V and 1 base at J, leaving 7 bases unmatched. Germline CDR1 reads SEHNR; CDR2 reads FQNEAQ (reference sequence). The CDR3 is 16 amino acids.

This chain uses TRBV19 with TRBJ2-1; 8 bases match TRBD1. V lost 3 bases, J lost 7 bases, and 5 bases stayed unmatched. CDR1 is LNHDA and CDR2 is SQIVND in the germline V gene (reference sequence). The CDR3 totals 14 residues. CDR3 nucleotides: TGTGCCAGTAGTATCCAGGGGGCGCGGAATGAGCAGTTCTTC. Protein product: CASSIQGARNEQFF.